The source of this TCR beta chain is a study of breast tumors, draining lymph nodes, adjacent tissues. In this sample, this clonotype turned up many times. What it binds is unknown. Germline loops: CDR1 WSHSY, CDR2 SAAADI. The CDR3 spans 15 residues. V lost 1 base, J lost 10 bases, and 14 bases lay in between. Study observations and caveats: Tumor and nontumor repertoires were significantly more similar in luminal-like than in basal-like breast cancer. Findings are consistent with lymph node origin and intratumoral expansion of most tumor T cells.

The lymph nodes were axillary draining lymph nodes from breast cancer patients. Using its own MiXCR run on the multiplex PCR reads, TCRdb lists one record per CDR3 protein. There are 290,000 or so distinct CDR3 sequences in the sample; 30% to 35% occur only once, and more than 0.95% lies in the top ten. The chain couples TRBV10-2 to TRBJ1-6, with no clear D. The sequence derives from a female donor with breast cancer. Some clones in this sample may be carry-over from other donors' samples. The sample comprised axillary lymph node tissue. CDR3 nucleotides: TGCGCCAGCAGTGAGTGGGCCACGGGTGCGTCACCCCTCCACTTT. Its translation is CASSEWATGASPLHF.